The next 3 T cell receptor beta chains were all read from a single sample in a study of monozygotic twins with inflammatory bowel disease (dated by TCRdb to the late 2010s). Libraries were constructed by 5' RACE. TCRdb records Illumina HiSeq 2500 as the sequencer. TCRdb reprocessed the reads and lists each CDR3 protein sequence as a single entry, with no DNA. This sample's table carries a few hundred thousand distinct CDR3 sequences. 2% to 3% of the sample is in the top ten clones. The material sequenced was blood. The receptor set was obtained from a human donor with ulcerative colitis or Crohn's disease, or a healthy co-twin of an affected twin (not recorded which).

The chain is built from TRBV29-1 and TRBJ1-1. The CDR3 has 13 amino acids. Germline V lookup: CDR1 SQVTM, CDR2 ANQGSEA. The CDR3 sequence is CSVTDTTSTEAFF.

The rearrangement joins TRBV5-1 to TRBJ2-7. This CDR3 contains 14 residues. Germline values: CDR1 SGHRS, CDR2 YFSETQ. CDR3 loop: CASRSGWNSYEQYF.

This chain joins TRBV20-1 and TRBJ2-3; TCRdb names TRBD1, which stays unverified in the absence of DNA. Germline V gene data show CDR1 as DFQATT and CDR2 as SNEGSKA (reference sequence). The CDR3 covers 15 residues. The CDR3: CSANPGGSTTDTQYF.